This entry features one TCR beta chain sequence. Looked up from germline, CDR1 is DFQATT and CDR2 is SNEGSKA (reference sequence). This CDR3 is 13 amino acids long. V shed 1 base and J 9 bases; nucleotides not matched to a gene: 5. This record belongs to a study of blood T cells in healthy people across ages. Turning to the study itself: There was about one barcoded beta molecule captured by template switching per two T cells.

The second PCR ran roughly 6 to 11 cycles with a sample-barcoded 5' primer and J-beta primers. TCRdb re-called the 5' RACE reads through MiXCR, storing one row per CDR3 protein. The table has hundreds of thousands of distinct CDR3 sequences, roughly 45% seen once. Peripheral blood from each donor was collected in a volume of about 10 milliliters. The sequenced sample consisted of blood. The clonotype was recovered from a woman aged 55-70 years in good health. This sequence joins TRBV20-1 and TRBJ1-5; TRBD1 agrees at 8 bases. The CDR3 DNA sequence: TGCAGTGCTAGAGGACAGGGGTTATGGCCCCAGCATTTT. It specifies CSARGQGLWPQHF.